This T cell receptor (beta chain) is drawn from a study of blood T cell repertoires in COVID-19. Overall study context: Spain, Italy and the United States supplied samples that represented acute and convalescent COVID-19. Sources were T cells, B-cell-depleted T cells, or PBMCs; the material itself was cDNA or gDNA.

The germline V and J ends were trimmed by 2 bases and 7 bases, with 14 bases remaining between them. The germline gives CDR1 MDHEN, CDR2 SYDVKM. There are 14 residues in the CDR3. Per the study methods: By means of reference gene primer amplification, nucleated cell counts were estimated. Data came from immunoSEQ multiplex PCR; TCRdb stores just in-frame clones and leaves some out. V and J calls and clone size are copied from that table; D and trimming were computed from the DNA. Of approximately 260,000 clones in the sample, 70% to 85% were seen once. The sample was peripheral blood. This chain uses TRBV28 with TRBJ1-2; a weak D match, TRBD1 (6 bases). The sequence came from a woman over 75 with acute or convalescent COVID-19. The CDR3 here is CASSLRQGNSGYTF. The CDR3 DNA reads TGTGCCAGCAGTTTAAGGCAGGGGAATAGTGGCTACACCTTC.